This section outlines one TCR beta chain sequence together with its context. Its specificity is not known. This record belongs to a study of siplizumab effects on memory and regulatory T cells. Findings of the study overall: With siplizumab, mappable alloreactive CD4+ clones averaged roughly 65% Treg-derived, versus around 28% in controls.

Data came from immunoSEQ multiplex PCR; TCRdb stores just in-frame clones and leaves some out. The sample records around 99,000 clones, about 90% being singletons. The ends lost 3 bases at V and 3 bases at J; junction bases unmatched: 2. The CDR3 has 14 amino acids. Germline V gives CDR1 KGHSY, CDR2 FQNENV. This sequence was found in a human donor in good health. The sequencing sample was made of Tregs sorted from blood. The chain is built from TRBV16 and TRBJ1-5, with 7 bases identical to TRBD1. The CDR3: CASSQDRPNQPQHF. The CDR3 nucleotides read TGTGCCAGCAGCCAGGACAGGCCCAATCAGCCCCAGCATTTT.